The present entry profiles one TCR beta chain with its context. The antigen is not known. The CDR3 totals 16 residues. The germline V gene has CDR1 KGHSH and CDR2 LQKENI. V lost 3 bases to trimming and J lost 4 bases, with 16 bases between them. This specimen belongs to a study of CD8 T cell repertoires and HIV-1 epitope variants. Study-level background: Epitopes were three Gag families plus Nef HW9 and YT9. Equal numbers of autologous T cell-negative cells presented antigen to enriched T cells.

Generated by immunoSEQ multiplex PCR, the TCRdb table keeps only in-frame clones and is missing some. The table includes several thousand clones, roughly 65% detected once. The receptor comes from a male donor with HIV. The sample taken for sequencing was cultured CD8+ T cells derived from PBMCs. The gene calls are TRBV18 and TRBJ2-1; tentatively, D is TRBD1 (5 bases). The CDR3 protein is CASSPDKGPQYNEQFF. The CDR3 nucleotides are TGTGCCAGCTCACCGGACAAGGGCCCACAATACAATGAGCAGTTCTTC.